The 20 T cell receptor beta chains reported below all come from one sample, sequenced in a study of blood T cell repertoires in COVID-19. TCRdb's table, derived via immunoSEQ multiplex PCR, lists solely in-frame clones and lacks some. The table records about 480,000 clones, roughly 90% of them present only once. The specimen was PBMCs or T cells enriched from blood (not recorded which). The receptors were sampled from a woman aged 40-49 years who had recovered from COVID-19.

The CDR3: CASSAGLAATYEQYF. Here the CDR3 DNA reads TGTGCCAGCAGTGCCGGACTAGCGGCAACCTACGAGCAGTACTTC. This rearrangement joins TRBV2 to TRBJ2-7; TRBD2 agrees at 10 bases. Germline CDR1 SNHLY, CDR2 FYNNEI. The junction had 5 bases not matched to a gene; V was cut back by 4 bases and J by 2 bases. This CDR3 has 15 residues. Drawing the rest from reference TRBV2 and TRBJ2-7, the complete variable domain is EPEVTQTPSHQVTQMGQEVILRCVPISNHLYFYWYRQILGQKVEFLVSFYNNEISEKSEIFDDQFSVERPDGSNFTLKIRSTKLEDSAMYFCASSAGLAATYEQYFGPGTRLTVT.

The chain employs TRBV5-1 and TRBJ1-5; 9 positions agree with TRBD1. The CDR3 covers 18 residues. The germline V gene has CDR1 SGHRS and CDR2 YFSETQ. Trimming cost V 0 bases and J 2 bases; bases outside gene matches: 9. Here the CDR3 DNA reads TGCGCCAGCAGCTTGGGTACAGGGGGCGCAGAGGGCAATCAGCCCCAGCATTTT. Its protein product is CASSLGTGGAEGNQPQHF.

The chain has TRBV7-9 and TRBJ1-4, with a tentative D call TRBD1 (5 bases). Trimming cost V 4 bases and J 8 bases, with 14 bases left between them. From germline, CDR1 is SEHNR and CDR2 FQNEAQ (reference sequence). The CDR3 runs 14 residues. This CDR3 reads CASSSTGFNEKLFF. CDR3 coding DNA: TGTGCCAGCAGCTCAACAGGATTTAACGAAAAACTGTTTTTT.

V and J are TRBV10-3 and TRBJ2-5, with D perhaps TRBD2 (5 bases). Germline V CDR1 and CDR2: ENHRY, SYGVKD. The V end was cut by 9 bases, the J end by 2 bases, with 19 bases between. The CDR3 runs to 15 residues. In DNA, the CDR3 is TGTGCCATTTCCCGCAATCGAGGGCCGCAAGAGACCCAGTACTTC. This sequence encodes CAISRNRGPQETQYF.

This clone occurred a few times. The rearrangement links TRBV15 to TRBJ1-2; the D gene is possibly TRBD1 (6 bases). The V end was cut by 7 bases, the J end by 5 bases, with 23 bases between. The length of the CDR3 is 16 residues. Looked up from germline, CDR1 is LNHNV and CDR2 is YYDKDF (reference sequence). The CDR3 DNA reads TGTGCCACCACCCCCGGGCCCAGGGGCAGAAAATATGGCTACACCTTC. Its protein is CATTPGPRGRKYGYTF. The whole variable domain, filled in from reference TRBV15 and TRBJ1-2, reads DAMVIQNPRYQVTQFGKPVTLSCSQTLNHNVMYWYQQKSSQAPKLLFHYYDKDFNNEADTPDNFQSRRPNTSFCFLDIRSPGLGDTAMYLCATTPGPRGRKYGYTFGSGTRLTVV.

This sequence joins TRBV6-5 and TRBJ2-1; 8 bases agree with TRBD2. CDR1 is MNHEY and CDR2 is SVGAGI in the germline V gene. There are 15 residues in the CDR3. Trimming took 2 bases from V and 9 from J; bases not matched to a gene: 9. Here the CDR3 reads CASSYVSGSGSEQFF. CDR3 DNA sequence: TGTGCCAGCAGTTACGTCAGCGGGAGCGGCAGTGAGCAGTTCTTC.

The CDR3 DNA is TGTGCCATCAGTGAGTCGGAGAGGAGCAATCAGCCCCAGCATTTT. Its translation is CAISESERSNQPQHF. The chain carries TRBV10-3 and TRBJ1-5, with D unresolved. Trimming stripped 0 bases from V and 1 base from J, with 7 bases between. This CDR3 comprises 15 residues. Germline V gene data show CDR1 as ENHRY and CDR2 as SYGVKD.

This clone has just one count. The rearrangement uses TRBV4-1 and TRBJ2-3; perhaps TRBD1 as D (5 bases). The ends were cut back, 1 base at V and 6 bases at J, with 11 bases in the middle. The CDR3 contains 14 residues. The germline V gene encodes CDR1 MGHRA and CDR2 YSYEKL. CDR3 region: CASSQGAGFDTQYF. The CDR3 nucleotides are TGCGCCAGCAGCCAAGGGGCAGGGTTTGATACGCAGTATTTT.

The J gene is TRBJ1-4, the V gene TRBV9; 7 bases are shared with TRBD1. The germline V gene has CDR1 SGDLS and CDR2 YYNGEE. This CDR3 region has 14 residues. Losses at the gene ends were 4 bases for V and 8 bases for J; bases not matched to a gene: 8. The CDR3 nucleotides read TGTGCCAGCAGCAAGGAGGGGGCGAAGGAAAAACTGTTTTTT. This gives the protein CASSKEGAKEKLFF.

This chain connects TRBV27 to TRBJ2-7, with 9 nucleotides matching TRBD1. The ends lost 5 bases at V and 3 bases at J; junction bases unmatched: 5. Per the germline V gene, CDR1 is MNHEY and CDR2 is SMNVEV (reference sequence). This CDR3 is built from 14 residues. The CDR3 is CASSPGQGNYEQYF. The CDR3 DNA reads as TGTGCCAGCAGTCCCGGACAGGGGAACTACGAGCAGTACTTC.

This clone was recorded once. The rearrangement joins TRBV19 to TRBJ2-1, with 12 nucleotides matching TRBD1. The trim removed 5 bases at V and 8 bases at J, leaving 10 bases unmatched. Germline loops: CDR1 LNHDA, CDR2 SQIVND (reference sequence). This CDR3 has 16 residues. CDR3 protein: CASSAFRDRGLDEQFF. Written as DNA, the CDR3 is TGTGCCAGTAGTGCCTTCCGGGACAGGGGGCTGGATGAGCAGTTCTTC.

This chain connects TRBV29-1 to TRBJ1-1; 8 bases are a match to TRBD1. This CDR3 is built from 16 residues. Losses at the gene ends were 6 bases for V and 5 bases for J; bases not matched to a gene: 17. Germline CDR1 is SQVTM and CDR2 is ANQGSEA. Here the CDR3 reads CSVFPQGAGKGTEAFF. As DNA, the CDR3 is TGCAGCGTCTTCCCCCAGGGGGCCGGGAAGGGTACTGAAGCTTTCTTT.

J is TRBJ1-1 and V is TRBV19; a possible D gene is TRBD1 (5 bases). V was clipped by 3 bases and J by 1 base, with 12 bases between them. Germline assignment: CDR1 LNHDA and CDR2 SQIVND (reference sequence). The CDR3 extends over 15 amino acids. This CDR3 is CASSMGGAANTEAFF. In DNA, the CDR3 is TGTGCCAGTAGTATGGGAGGGGCCGCGAACACTGAAGCTTTCTTT.

The genes are TRBV4-2 and TRBJ2-2; the match to TRBD2 covers 8 bases. The V and J ends lost 4 bases and 4 bases, in that order; junction bases with no gene match: 5. Germline V gene sequence: CDR1 LGHNA, CDR2 YNFKEQ. The CDR3 has 15 amino acids. CDR3 amino acids: CASSPGTRTTGELFF. The CDR3 DNA reads as TGTGCCAGCAGCCCCGGGACTAGAACCACCGGGGAGCTGTTTTTT.

This clone was recorded once. CDR3 DNA: TGCGCCAGCAGTGAGGACCAGGGTTTTACTGAAGCTTTCTTT. Protein product: CASSEDQGFTEAFF. The chain uses TRBV10-1 and TRBJ1-1; D possibly corresponds to TRBD1 (5 bases). This CDR3 is 14 amino acids long. Germline CDR1 WNHNN, CDR2 SYGVQD (reference sequence). V was trimmed by 2 bases and J by 5 bases, leaving 12 bases between them.

The rearrangement joins TRBV5-1 to TRBJ2-1; TRBD2 matches at 8 bases. From germline, CDR1 is SGHRS and CDR2 YFSETQ. The CDR3 runs to 15 residues. The J segment lost 6 bases and the V segment lost 4 bases, leaving 9 bases of the junction unmatched. The CDR3 DNA reads as TGCGCCAGCAGCGACGGACTAGCCGGACTCAATGAGCAGTTCTTC. Translating it yields CASSDGLAGLNEQFF.

This chain joins TRBV2 and TRBJ1-5, with TRBD1 matching over 7 bases. V gave up 6 bases and J gave up 2 bases; unmatched junction bases: 7. Looked up from germline, CDR1 is SNHLY and CDR2 is FYNNEI. The CDR3 is 15 amino acids. CDR3 sequence (DNA): TGTGCCAGCAGAGAGACAGGGATGGGCAATCAGCCCCAGCATTTT. Translation: CASRETGMGNQPQHF. The full variable domain, rest sourced from reference TRBV2 and TRBJ1-5, is EPEVTQTPSHQVTQMGQEVILRCVPISNHLYFYWYRQILGQKVEFLVSFYNNEISEKSEIFDDQFSVERPDGSNFTLKIRSTKLEDSAMYFCASRETGMGNQPQHFGDGTRLSIL.

The chain couples TRBV5-8 to TRBJ1-6; the D gene is possibly TRBD1 (5 bases). The CDR3 sequence is 15 residues long. V shed 6 bases and J shed 10 bases, with 20 bases lying between them. The germline gives CDR1 SGHTS, CDR2 YDEGEE. The CDR3 coding sequence is TGTGCCAGCATGTGGGGGGACGGACTAGGATCACCCCTCCACTTT. It is translated as CASMWGDGLGSPLHF.

The rearrangement joins TRBV5-6 to TRBJ1-5; no reliable D call. V lost 1 base, J lost 1 base, and 6 bases lay in between. The germline V gene has CDR1 SGHDT and CDR2 YYEEEE. CDR3 length: 14 amino acids. CDR3 sequence: CASSLPGSNQPQHF. In DNA form, the CDR3 reads TGTGCCAGCAGCTTGCCGGGGAGCAATCAGCCCCAGCATTTT.

This chain connects TRBV3-1 (or the pseudogene TRBV3-2) to TRBJ1-3; D is perhaps TRBD1 (6 bases). Trimming cost V 6 bases and J 8 bases, with 17 bases left between them. Germline CDR1 LGHDT, CDR2 YNNKEL (reference sequence). This CDR3 is 14 amino acids long. The CDR3 DNA reads TGTGCCAGCAGTTCTCGCAGTGCAGGGGACACCATATATTTT. This gives the protein CASSSRSAGDTIYF.